This T cell receptor beta chain is from a study of T cells in Graves' hyperthyroidism and ophthalmopathy. Germline V lookup: CDR1 ENHRY, CDR2 SYGVKD. The length of the CDR3 is 16 residues. The junction had 3 bases not matched to a gene; V was cut back by 7 bases and J by 0 bases. Researchers took RNA transcripts and amplified the TCR beta CDR3 regions from them. The TCR CDR3 first-round RT-PCR relied on the HTBI primer set. TCRdb recomputed calls from the multiplex PCR reads with MiXCR, one row per CDR3 protein. This table holds approximately 400,000 distinct CDR3 sequences, over 12% found once. The specimen was blood. This TCR came from a man aged 50-60 years with Graves' ophthalmopathy. The chain carries TRBV10-3 and TRBJ2-6, with 10 bases aligning to TRBD2. The CDR3 is CAITSGSISGANVLTF. The CDR3 nucleotides read TGTGCCATCACTAGCGGGAGTATCTCTGGGGCCAACGTCCTGACTTTC.